What follows are 17 T cell receptor beta chains derived from one specimen sequenced in a study of T cells in Graves' hyperthyroidism and ophthalmopathy. RNA transcripts gave rise to amplified TCR beta CDR3 regions. HTBI primers drove first-round RT-PCR of the TCR CDR3. TCRdb fed the multiplex PCR reads into MiXCR, producing one record per CDR3 protein. Of over 250,000 distinct CDR3 sequences in the sample, 20% to 25% were seen once. The sample was blood. The receptor set was obtained from a young man with Graves' ophthalmopathy.

Many counts were recorded for this clonotype. The rearrangement uses TRBV11-3 and TRBJ2-3, with TRBD1 matching 8 bases. The junction had 12 bases not matched to a gene; V was cut back by 3 bases and J by 10 bases. CDR1 SGHNT and CDR2 YENEEA come from the germline V gene. This CDR3 is 15 amino acids long. The CDR3, as DNA: TGTGCCAGCAGCTTCGATATCGGACAGGGAGTTGCGCAGTATTTT. Protein sequence: CASSFDIGQGVAQYF.

This clonotype came up many times. The chain employs TRBV11-3 and TRBJ1-2, with D possibly being TRBD1 (6 bases). Trimming removed 0 bases at V and 8 bases at J, with 13 bases between. Per germline, CDR1 SGHNT and CDR2 YENEEA. The CDR3 extends over 14 amino acids. CDR3: CASSLDGGRGGYTF. In DNA form, the CDR3 reads TGTGCCAGCAGCTTAGATGGGGGGCGCGGGGGCTACACCTTC.

This clonotype was detected ten times or more. The V gene is TRBV11-2, the J gene TRBJ2-1; a possible D gene is TRBD2 (5 bases). The length of the CDR3 is 18 residues. The germline V gene has CDR1 SGHAT and CDR2 FQNNGV. V lost 1 base and J 8 bases, leaving 24 bases between the germline ends. CDR3 bases: TGTGCCAGCAGCTTAGTATTGCTTCGGGCTGGAGGTGTGGATGAGCAGTTCTTC. Protein: CASSLVLLRAGGVDEQFF.

The V and J genes are TRBV11-2 and TRBJ1-2, with 7 bases identical to TRBD1. The CDR3 is made up of 17 amino acids. With V trimmed by 0 bases and J by 7 bases, 14 bases remained unmatched. Germline V gene data show CDR1 as SGHAT and CDR2 as FQNNGV. The CDR3: CASSLDFLTGKSGGYTF. In DNA form, the CDR3 reads TGTGCCAGCAGCTTAGACTTTCTGACAGGGAAGTCGGGTGGCTACACCTTC.

This clonotype was found many times. The chain combines TRBV11-2 with TRBJ1-5; D is unclear. Germline CDR1 SGHAT, CDR2 FQNNGV. CDR3 length: 15 amino acids. Deletions cut 4 bases from V and 3 bases from J, with 13 bases between. The CDR3 protein is CASSSGSGNNQPQHF. In nucleotides, the CDR3 is TGTGCCAGCAGCTCCGGAAGCGGCAACAATCAGCCCCAGCATTTT.

This chain connects TRBV24-1 to TRBJ1-2; D might be TRBD1 (6 bases). The CDR3 is 13 amino acids. The germline V and J ends were trimmed by 2 bases and 5 bases, with 8 bases remaining between them. Per germline, CDR1 KGHDR and CDR2 SFDVKD. This CDR3 reads CATSDSDRYGYTF. The CDR3 DNA is TGTGCCACCAGTGATTCGGACAGATATGGCTACACCTTC.

In its sample, this clonotype was seen a few times. The genes are TRBV7-2 and TRBJ1-5; D might be TRBD1 (5 bases). Germline V CDR1 and CDR2: SGHTA, FQGNSA. Trimming removed 3 bases from V and 0 bases from J, with 12 bases in between. The CDR3 length is 16 residues. As DNA, the CDR3 is TGTGCCAGCAGCTTGGGGCAGACCTATAGCAATCAGCCCCAGCATTTT. It codes for CASSLGQTYSNQPQHF.

Only a few counts were recorded for this clonotype. This chain uses TRBV18 with TRBJ1-3, with TRBD1 matching over 7 bases. The germline gives CDR1 KGHSH, CDR2 LQKENI. J was trimmed by 1 base and V by 4 bases; bases with no gene match: 4. This CDR3 has 15 residues. As DNA, the CDR3 is TGTGCCAGCTCACGGGACAGCTCTTCTGGAAACACCATATATTTT. As protein: CASSRDSSSGNTIYF.

This clonotype was observed a handful of times. The chain has TRBV28 and TRBJ1-6; no clear D. The germline V gene encodes CDR1 MDHEN and CDR2 SYDVKM. The CDR3 extends over 15 amino acids. V was cut by 6 bases and J by 5 bases, with 14 bases left in between. Here the CDR3 reads CASRKEMGNNSPLHF. CDR3 nucleotides: TGTGCCAGCAGAAAAGAGATGGGAAATAATTCACCCCTCCACTTT.

The chain carries TRBV2 and TRBJ1-4, with D possibly TRBD1 on 5 matching bases. Trimming left V 8 bases short and J 8 bases short, with 18 bases between. Germline V gene sequence: CDR1 SNHLY, CDR2 FYNNEI. The CDR3 runs 14 residues. CDR3 sequence (DNA): TGTGCCAGCTGGGGCCGGGCCCACGCAGAAAAACTGTTTTTT. It translates to CASWGRAHAEKLFF.

This clonotype was seen many times. The chain combines TRBV11-2 with TRBJ2-3; TRBD2 matches 11 bases. Trimming at V came to 0 bases and at J to 5 bases, leaving 4 bases not matched to a gene. Germline values: CDR1 SGHAT, CDR2 FQNNGV. CDR3 length: 16 amino acids. Here the CDR3 reads CASSLDSGRAGDTQYF. DNA for the CDR3: TGTGCCAGCAGCTTAGATAGCGGGAGGGCCGGAGATACGCAGTATTTT.

The V gene is TRBV24-1, the J gene TRBJ2-5; TRBD1 or TRBD2 may be the D gene (5 bases each). The CDR3 covers 18 residues. Trimming shortened V by 1 base and J by 4 bases, and 21 bases separated the two germline ends. Germline CDR1 is KGHDR and CDR2 is SFDVKD. This CDR3 reads CATSDFGSTPGAGETQYF. The CDR3 nucleotides read TGTGCCACCAGTGATTTCGGGTCAACCCCCGGGGCCGGAGAGACCCAGTACTTC.

This clonotype was detected only once. The chain couples TRBV10-3 to TRBJ2-7, with 7 bases fitting TRBD2. The CDR3 spans 17 residues. Germline V lookup: CDR1 ENHRY, CDR2 SYGVKD. V lost 3 bases and J lost 1; bases outside the gene matches: 12. CDR3 nucleotides: TGTGCCATCAGTGACCCCCTCCCGACTAGCTCTTCCTACGAGCAGTACTTC. Translating it yields CAISDPLPTSSSYEQYF.

This clonotype was seen only a few times. A much more abundant neighbour one base away suggests this may be a read error. The chain couples TRBV30 to TRBJ2-7; D unclear. This CDR3 is built from 17 residues. Trimming cost V 3 bases and J 3 bases, with 24 bases left between them. CDR1 GTSNPN and CDR2 SVGIG come from the germline V gene (reference sequence). CDR3 sequence reads: CAWRTAFLSGNRYEQYF. In DNA, the CDR3 is TGTGCCTGGAGGACTGCGTTTCTATCTGGCAATCGCTACGAGCAGTACTTC.

This chain joins TRBV4-2 and TRBJ1-1, with D uncertain. The CDR3 has 14 residues. Trimming took 6 bases from V and 5 from J, leaving 16 bases between them. Germline assignment: CDR1 LGHNA and CDR2 YNFKEQ. The CDR3 is CASSPLSGLTEAFF. CDR3 nucleotide sequence: TGTGCCAGCAGTCCCCTATCGGGCCTTACTGAAGCTTTCTTT.

This clonotype has only a few counts. The chain carries TRBV6-1 and TRBJ2-3; 10 bases line up with TRBD2. Germline V gene lookup returns CDR1 MNHNS and CDR2 SASEGT. The ends lost 7 bases at V and 0 bases at J; junction bases unmatched: 16. This CDR3 has 19 amino acids. The chain's CDR3 is CASTARASGGTKSTDTQYF. CDR3 nucleotide sequence: TGTGCCAGCACCGCTCGGGCTAGCGGGGGAACAAAAAGCACAGATACGCAGTATTTT.

This clonotype has more than one count but fewer than ten. The CDR3, as DNA: TGTGCCAGCAGCAATAAGGGGCATGGGGCCAACGTCCTGACTTTC. Encoded protein: CASSNKGHGANVLTF. This chain joins TRBV12-3 or TRBV12-4 and TRBJ2-6, with D possibly TRBD1 on 5 matching bases. V gave up 6 bases and J gave up 3 bases, with 12 bases separating them. The CDR3 consists of 15 residues.